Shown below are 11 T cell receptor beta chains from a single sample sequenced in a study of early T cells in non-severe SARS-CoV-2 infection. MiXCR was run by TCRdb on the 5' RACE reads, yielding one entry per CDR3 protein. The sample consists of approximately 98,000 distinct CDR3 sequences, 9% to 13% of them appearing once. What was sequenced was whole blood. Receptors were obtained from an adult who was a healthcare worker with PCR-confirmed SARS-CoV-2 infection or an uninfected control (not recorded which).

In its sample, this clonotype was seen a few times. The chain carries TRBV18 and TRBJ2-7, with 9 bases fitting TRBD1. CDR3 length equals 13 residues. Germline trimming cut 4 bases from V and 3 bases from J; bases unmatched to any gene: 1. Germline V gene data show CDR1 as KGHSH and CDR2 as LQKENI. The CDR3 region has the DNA TGTGCCAGCTCACAGGGACAGGGCTACGAGCAGTACTTC. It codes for CASSQGQGYEQYF. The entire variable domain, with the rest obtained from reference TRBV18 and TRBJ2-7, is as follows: NAGVMQNPRHLVRRRGQEARLRCSPMKGHSHVYWYRQLPEEGLKFMVYLQKENIIDESGMPKERFSAEFPKEGPSILRIQQVVRGDSAAYFCASSQGQGYEQYFGPGTRLTVT.

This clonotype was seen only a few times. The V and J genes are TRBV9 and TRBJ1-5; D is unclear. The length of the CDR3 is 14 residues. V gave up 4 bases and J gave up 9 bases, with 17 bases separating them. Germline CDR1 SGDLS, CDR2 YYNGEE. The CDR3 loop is CASSPRTALGPQHF. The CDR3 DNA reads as TGTGCCAGCAGCCCCCGGACCGCTTTGGGGCCCCAGCATTTT. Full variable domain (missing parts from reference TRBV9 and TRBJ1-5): DSGVTQTPKHLITATGQRVTLRCSPRSGDLSVYWYQQSLDQGLQFLIQYYNGEERAKGNILERFSAQQFPDLHSELNLSSLELGDSALYFCASSPRTALGPQHFGDGTRLSIL.

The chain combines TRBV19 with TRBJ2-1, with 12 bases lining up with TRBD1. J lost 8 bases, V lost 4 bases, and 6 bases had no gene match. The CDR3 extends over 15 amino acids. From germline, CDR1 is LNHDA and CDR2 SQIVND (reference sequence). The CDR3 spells CASSRGTGGHYEQFF. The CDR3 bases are TGTGCCAGTAGTAGGGGGACAGGGGGCCACTATGAGCAGTTCTTC.

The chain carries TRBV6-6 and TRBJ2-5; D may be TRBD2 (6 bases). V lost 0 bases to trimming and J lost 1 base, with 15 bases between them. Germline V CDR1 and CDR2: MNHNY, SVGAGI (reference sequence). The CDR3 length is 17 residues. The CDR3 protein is CASSYSLVGGAQETQYF. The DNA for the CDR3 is TGTGCCAGCAGTTACTCGTTGGTCGGAGGGGCCCAAGAGACCCAGTACTTC.

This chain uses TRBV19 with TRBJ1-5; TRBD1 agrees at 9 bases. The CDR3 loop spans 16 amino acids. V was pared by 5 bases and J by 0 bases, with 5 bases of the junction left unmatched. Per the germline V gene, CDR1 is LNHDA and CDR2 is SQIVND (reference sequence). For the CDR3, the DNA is TGTGCCAGTAGTCAAAGGACAGGGGATAGCAATCAGCCCCAGCATTTT. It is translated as CASSQRTGDSNQPQHF.

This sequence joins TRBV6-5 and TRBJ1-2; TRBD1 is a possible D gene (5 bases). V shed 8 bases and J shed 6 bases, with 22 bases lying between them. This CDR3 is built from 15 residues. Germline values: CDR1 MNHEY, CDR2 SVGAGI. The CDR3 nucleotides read TGTGCCAGCTGCTGGGGGACCCTTTGCGGGGATGGCTACACCTTC. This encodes CASCWGTLCGDGYTF.

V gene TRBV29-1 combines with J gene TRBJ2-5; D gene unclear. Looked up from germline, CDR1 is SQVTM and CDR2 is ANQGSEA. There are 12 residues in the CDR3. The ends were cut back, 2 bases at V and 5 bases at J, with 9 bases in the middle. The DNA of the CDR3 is TGCAGCGTTGAAACCCCGGGTGAGACCCAGTACTTC. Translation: CSVETPGETQYF. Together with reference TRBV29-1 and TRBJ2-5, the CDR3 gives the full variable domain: SAVISQKPSRDICQRGTSLTIQCQVDSQVTMMFWYRQQPGQSLTLIATANQGSEATYESGFVIDKFPISRPNLTFSTLTVSNMSPEDSSIYLCSVETPGETQYFGPGTRLLVL.

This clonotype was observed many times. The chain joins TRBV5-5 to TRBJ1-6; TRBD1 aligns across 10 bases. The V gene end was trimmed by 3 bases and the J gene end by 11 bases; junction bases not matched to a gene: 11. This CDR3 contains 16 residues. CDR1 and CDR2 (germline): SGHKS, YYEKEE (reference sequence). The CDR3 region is CASSWSPGQGIAPLHF. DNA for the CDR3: TGTGCCAGCAGCTGGTCCCCGGGACAGGGGATCGCACCCCTCCACTTT.

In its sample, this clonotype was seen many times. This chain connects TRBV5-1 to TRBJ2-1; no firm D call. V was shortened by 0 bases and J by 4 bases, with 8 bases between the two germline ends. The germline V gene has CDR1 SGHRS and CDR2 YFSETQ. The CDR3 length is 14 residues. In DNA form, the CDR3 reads TGCGCCAGCAGCTTGGAAGGACGGTACAATGAGCAGTTCTTC. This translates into CASSLEGRYNEQFF.

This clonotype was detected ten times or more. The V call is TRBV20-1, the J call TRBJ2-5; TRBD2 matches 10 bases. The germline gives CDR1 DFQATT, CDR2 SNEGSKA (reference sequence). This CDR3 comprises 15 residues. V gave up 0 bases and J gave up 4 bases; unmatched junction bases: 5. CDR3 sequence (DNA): TGCAGTGCTAGAGATTTAGCGGGAGGACGAGAGACCCAGTACTTC. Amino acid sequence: CSARDLAGGRETQYF.

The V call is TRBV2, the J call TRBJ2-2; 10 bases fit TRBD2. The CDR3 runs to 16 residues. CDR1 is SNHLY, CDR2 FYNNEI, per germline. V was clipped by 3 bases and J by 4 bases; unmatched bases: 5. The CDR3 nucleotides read TGTGCCAGCAGTGAGTTGCTAGCGGGGGCCACCGGGGAGCTGTTTTTT. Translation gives CASSELLAGATGELFF.